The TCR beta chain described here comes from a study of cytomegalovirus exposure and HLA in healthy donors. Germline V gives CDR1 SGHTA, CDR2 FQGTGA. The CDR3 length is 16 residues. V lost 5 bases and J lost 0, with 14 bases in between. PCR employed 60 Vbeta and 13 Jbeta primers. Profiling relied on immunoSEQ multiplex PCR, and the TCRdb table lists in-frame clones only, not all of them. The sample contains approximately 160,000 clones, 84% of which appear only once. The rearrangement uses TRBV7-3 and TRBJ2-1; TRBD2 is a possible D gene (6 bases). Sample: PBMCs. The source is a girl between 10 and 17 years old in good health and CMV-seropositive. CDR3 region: CASSGGGGASYNEQFF. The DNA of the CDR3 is TGTGCCAGCAGCGGAGGTGGCGGGGCCTCCTACAATGAGCAGTTCTTC.